Listed below are T cell receptor beta chains from one sample, sequenced in a study of identical twins. MiXCR was run by TCRdb on the 5' RACE reads, yielding one entry per CDR3 protein. The data show about 260,000 distinct CDR3 sequences, about 7% seen once. This same sample was also taken into another study, of yellow fever vaccine responses in identical twins.

The sequenced material came from memory (CD45RO+) T cells sorted from blood. The receptor set was obtained from a woman aged 18-35 years in good health. Both conserved end residues are part of each CDR3. D genes are given only for firm matches. Clone size appears in some rows only: once, few, many, or a class for an expanded clone.

D: TRBD2
J: TRBJ2-3
size: -
V: TRBV3-1
CDR3: CASSQAFSGGGTDTQYF
DNA: TGTGCCAGCAGCCAAGCTTTTAGCGGGGGGGGGACAGATACGCAGTATTTT

D: -
J: TRBJ1-5
size: -
V: TRBV7-2
CDR3: CASSLTAGQPQHF
DNA: TGTGCCAGCAGCTTAACAGCGGGTCAGCCCCAGCATTTT

D: -
J: TRBJ1-4
size: many
V: TRBV4-1
CDR3: CASSHSGELIREKLFF
DNA: TGCGCCAGCAGCCACTCAGGGGAACTGATTAGGGAAAAACTGTTTTTT

D: TRBD2
J: TRBJ2-7
size: many
V: TRBV20-1
CDR3: CSARDPKGLAGYEQYF
DNA: TGCAGTGCTAGAGACCCTAAGGGACTAGCGGGCTACGAGCAGTACTTC

D: -
J: TRBJ2-7
size: few
V: TRBV3-1
CDR3: CASSQTDYEQYF
DNA: TGTGCCAGCAGCCAAACCGACTACGAGCAGTACTTC

D: -
J: TRBJ2-3
size: many
V: TRBV7-9
CDR3: CASSATGGGTDTQYF
DNA: TGTGCCAGCAGCGCCACAGGAGGTGGCACAGATACGCAGTATTTT

D: TRBD2
J: TRBJ2-5
size: many
V: TRBV6-5
CDR3: CASSYATSGGSQETQYF
DNA: TGTGCCAGCAGTTACGCCACTAGCGGGGGTTCCCAAGAGACCCAGTACTTC

D: -
J: TRBJ1-1
size: many
V: TRBV7-6
CDR3: CASSLGVGGTEAFF
DNA: TGTGCCAGCAGCTTAGGGGTGGGGGGGACAGAAGCTTTCTTT

D: TRBD1
J: TRBJ1-4
size: few
V: TRBV12-3/TRBV12-4
CDR3: CASSFLYGQGDEKLFF
DNA: TGTGCCAGCAGTTTTCTCTATGGGCAGGGGGATGAAAAACTGTTTTTT

D: -
J: TRBJ1-1
size: many
V: TRBV18
CDR3: CASSPGQISAFF
DNA: TGTGCCAGCTCACCTGGACAGATTTCAGCTTTCTTT

D: -
J: TRBJ2-1
size: many
V: TRBV5-1
CDR3: CASSLEPGARRDEQFF
DNA: TGCGCCAGCAGCTTGGAGCCGGGGGCCCGAAGGGATGAGCAGTTCTTC

D: -
J: TRBJ2-2
size: many
V: TRBV6-6
CDR3: CASTQTNTGELFF
DNA: TGTGCCAGCACGCAGACGAACACCGGGGAGCTGTTTTTT

D: -
J: TRBJ2-2
size: -
V: TRBV28
CDR3: CASSSLPLGELFF
DNA: TGTGCCAGCAGTTCCCTCCCATTAGGGGAGCTGTTTTTT

D: -
J: TRBJ2-4
size: many
V: TRBV29-1
CDR3: CSVRNRASKNIQYF
DNA: TGCAGCGTACGAAACAGGGCTTCCAAAAACATTCAGTACTTC

D: TRBD2
J: TRBJ2-1
size: many
V: TRBV12-3/TRBV12-4
CDR3: CAASRGGSSYNEQFF
DNA: TGTGCCGCATCCCGAGGCGGGAGCTCCTACAATGAGCAGTTCTTC

D: -
J: TRBJ2-4
size: few
V: TRBV28
CDR3: CASSPQTVPKNIQYF
DNA: TGTGCCAGCAGTCCACAGACTGTGCCCAAAAACATTCAGTACTTC

D: TRBD2
J: TRBJ2-1
size: many
V: TRBV5-1
CDR3: CASSPGLVFYNEQFF
DNA: TGCGCCAGCAGCCCCGGACTAGTCTTCTACAATGAGCAGTTCTTC

D: -
J: TRBJ2-3
size: few
V: TRBV7-2
CDR3: CASSLQGGPSTDTQYF
DNA: TGTGCCAGCAGCCTCCAAGGAGGCCCTAGCACAGATACGCAGTATTTT

D: TRBD2
J: TRBJ2-1
size: many
V: TRBV5-1
CDR3: CASSVSSGRASGEQFF
DNA: TGCGCCAGCAGCGTATCTAGCGGGAGGGCCTCTGGGGAGCAGTTCTTC

D: TRBD2
J: TRBJ2-1
size: -
V: TRBV5-1
CDR3: CASSIGTSESPVNEQFF
DNA: TGCGCCAGCAGCATCGGGACTAGTGAATCTCCAGTCAATGAGCAGTTCTTC

D: -
J: TRBJ2-1
size: many
V: TRBV5-1
CDR3: CASSYSGELYNEQFF
DNA: TGCGCCAGCAGCTACTCCGGGGAACTATACAATGAGCAGTTCTTC

D: -
J: TRBJ2-2
size: many
V: TRBV12-3/TRBV12-4
CDR3: CASSLVGAGTGELFF
DNA: TGTGCCAGCAGTTTAGTGGGGGCAGGCACCGGGGAGCTGTTTTTT

D: -
J: TRBJ2-3
size: many
V: TRBV7-9
CDR3: CASSFQTFSDTQYF
DNA: TGTGCCAGCAGCTTCCAGACTTTTTCCGATACGCAGTATTTT

D: TRBD1
J: TRBJ2-7
size: -
V: TRBV27
CDR3: CASSLLGQTNYEQYF
DNA: TGTGCCAGCAGTTTATTGGGACAGACGAATTACGAGCAGTACTTC

D: TRBD1
J: TRBJ2-1
size: -
V: TRBV7-8
CDR3: CASGDRGRAKEEQFF
DNA: TGTGCCAGCGGAGACAGGGGGCGAGCTAAGGAGGAGCAGTTCTTC

D: TRBD1
J: TRBJ2-3
size: -
V: TRBV19
CDR3: CASSVGDRTDTQYF
DNA: TGTGCCAGTAGTGTGGGGGACAGGACAGATACGCAGTATTTT

D: TRBD2
J: TRBJ2-1
size: -
V: TRBV7-9
CDR3: CASSFLGLAGEHEQFF
DNA: TGTGCCAGCAGCTTCCTGGGACTAGCGGGAGAGCATGAGCAGTTCTTC

D: -
J: TRBJ2-1
size: few
V: TRBV7-9
CDR3: CASSLALNNEQFF
DNA: TGTGCCAGCAGCTTAGCTCTGAACAATGAGCAGTTCTTC

D: -
J: TRBJ1-1
size: -
V: TRBV2
CDR3: CASSYRTGSQGTEAFF
DNA: TGTGCCAGCAGTTATCGCACAGGGTCCCAAGGGACTGAAGCTTTCTTT

D: -
J: TRBJ2-3
size: many
V: TRBV7-9
CDR3: CASSLARSLDTQYF
DNA: TGTGCCAGCAGCTTAGCGCGGTCCCTCGATACGCAGTATTTT

D: -
J: TRBJ1-1
size: -
V: TRBV11-2
CDR3: CASSLEGLDTEAFF
DNA: TGTGCCAGCAGCTTAGAGGGTCTGGACACTGAAGCTTTCTTT

D: TRBD2
J: TRBJ2-1
size: -
V: TRBV10-1
CDR3: CASSVSGKLHNEQFF
DNA: TGCGCCAGCAGTGTTAGCGGGAAACTCCACAATGAGCAGTTCTTC

D: TRBD2
J: TRBJ2-7
size: many
V: TRBV11-1
CDR3: CASSLPVSTTSGSDYEQYF
DNA: TGTGCCAGCAGTTTACCGGTCAGTACTACTAGCGGGAGTGACTACGAGCAGTACTTC

D: TRBD2
J: TRBJ2-7
size: many
V: TRBV12-3/TRBV12-4
CDR3: CASSPSGRTYEQYF
DNA: TGTGCCAGCAGTCCGAGCGGGAGGACGTACGAGCAGTACTTC

D: TRBD2
J: TRBJ2-1
size: -
V: TRBV14
CDR3: CASSQVRVAGEGEQFF
DNA: TGTGCCAGCAGCCAAGTGAGGGTAGCGGGAGAAGGTGAGCAGTTCTTC

D: -
J: TRBJ2-3
size: few
V: TRBV25-1
CDR3: CASSDRYSRYF
DNA: TGTGCCAGCAGCGACAGGTATTCGCGGTATTTT

D: -
J: TRBJ1-2
size: -
V: TRBV6-5
CDR3: CASSYLGGGYTF
DNA: TGTGCCAGCAGTTACTTGGGTGGGGGCTACACCTTC

D: TRBD2
J: TRBJ2-7
size: few
V: TRBV27
CDR3: CASSLGLVSADEQYF
DNA: TGTGCCAGCAGTTTGGGACTAGTCTCGGCGGACGAGCAGTACTTC

D: -
J: TRBJ2-5
size: few
V: TRBV14
CDR3: CASSPQGRGYQETQYF
DNA: TGTGCCAGCAGCCCGCAGGGGCGGGGTTACCAAGAGACCCAGTACTTC

D: -
J: TRBJ1-2
size: many
V: TRBV7-9
CDR3: CASSLVVGRDYGYTF
DNA: TGTGCCAGCAGCTTAGTGGTTGGCAGGGACTATGGCTACACCTTC

D: -
J: TRBJ1-2
size: few
V: TRBV5-1
CDR3: CASSLAFPTNVVGVGYTF
DNA: TGCGCCAGCAGCTTGGCCTTCCCCACTAACGTAGTAGGGGTTGGCTACACCTTC

D: -
J: TRBJ1-1
size: many
V: TRBV5-1
CDR3: CASSLGALNTEAFF
DNA: TGCGCCAGCAGCTTAGGGGCGTTGAACACTGAAGCTTTCTTT

D: TRBD2
J: TRBJ2-3
size: -
V: TRBV12-3/TRBV12-4
CDR3: CASSLGLAGGIWEETDTQYF
DNA: TGTGCCAGCAGTTTAGGACTAGCGGGAGGAATTTGGGAGGAGACAGATACGCAGTATTTT

D: -
J: TRBJ2-7
size: few
V: TRBV20-1
CDR3: CSARDRLDYEQYF
DNA: TGCAGTGCTAGAGACAGACTAGACTACGAGCAGTACTTC

D: TRBD2
J: TRBJ2-3
size: few
V: TRBV4-1
CDR3: CASSRQLSGVGTDTQYF
DNA: TGCGCCAGCAGCCGCCAACTTAGCGGGGTAGGCACAGATACGCAGTATTTT

D: -
J: TRBJ1-1
size: many
V: TRBV27
CDR3: CASSYRGTANTEAFF
DNA: TGTGCCAGCAGTTACCGCGGGACGGCGAACACTGAAGCTTTCTTT

D: -
J: TRBJ1-2
size: -
V: TRBV20-1
CDR3: CSATRDRVGDGYTF
DNA: TGCAGTGCTACCCGGGACCGGGTGGGCGATGGCTACACCTTC

D: -
J: TRBJ2-1
size: many
V: TRBV5-6
CDR3: CASSRTALAGYNEQFF
DNA: TGTGCCAGCAGCCGAACGGCACTAGCTGGGTACAATGAGCAGTTCTTC

D: -
J: TRBJ2-3
size: few
V: TRBV20-1
CDR3: CSARIPSAGTQYF
DNA: TGCAGTGCTAGAATCCCCAGCGCGGGTACGCAGTATTTT

D: -
J: TRBJ1-3
size: many
V: TRBV5-6
CDR3: CASSPTAFSGNTIYF
DNA: TGTGCCAGCAGCCCGACAGCCTTCTCTGGAAACACCATATATTTT

D: -
J: TRBJ2-2
size: few
V: TRBV27
CDR3: CASSPQGLVPGELFF
DNA: TGTGCCAGCAGCCCCCAGGGACTGGTCCCCGGGGAGCTGTTTTTT

D: TRBD2
J: TRBJ2-7
size: -
V: TRBV10-1
CDR3: CASSRGSGSGEQYF
DNA: TGCGCCAGCAGTAGGGGGAGCGGGAGCGGCGAGCAGTACTTC

D: TRBD2
J: TRBJ2-7
size: -
V: TRBV6-2/TRBV6-3
CDR3: CASSYSIGRLAGGRSYEQYF
DNA: TGTGCCAGCAGTTACTCGATAGGTCGACTAGCGGGAGGGCGGTCCTACGAGCAGTACTTC

D: -
J: TRBJ2-2
size: -
V: TRBV11-3
CDR3: CASSLEGAGELFF
DNA: TGTGCCAGCAGCTTAGAGGGTGCCGGGGAGCTGTTTTTT

D: -
J: TRBJ2-5
size: -
V: TRBV12-3/TRBV12-4
CDR3: CASCLMLALRGRQETQYF
DNA: TGTGCCAGCTGTTTAATGCTAGCGTTACGAGGGCGGCAAGAGACCCAGTACTTC

D: -
J: TRBJ2-1
size: few
V: TRBV2
CDR3: CASRRQVQSNEQFF
DNA: TGTGCCAGCAGAAGACAGGTTCAATCCAATGAGCAGTTCTTC

D: -
J: TRBJ2-2
size: few
V: TRBV28
CDR3: CASSLVGGELFF
DNA: TGTGCCAGCAGTTTAGTCGGCGGGGAGCTGTTTTTT